The rows below give T cell receptor beta chains drawn from one sample of a study of identical twins. TCRdb redid the calling of the 5' RACE reads with MiXCR, one entry per CDR3 protein. The data hold 550,000 to 800,000 distinct CDR3 sequences, with 7% to 7.5% observed a single time. These data were also reused for a study on yellow fever vaccine responses in identical twins.

Sequences were obtained from PBMCs. The receptors originated from a woman aged 18-35 years in good health. The CDR3 runs from the conserved cysteine through the conserved F or W. A D gene is named only where the DNA matches it firmly. Size is stated for part of the rows, as once, few or many counts, or as a class when the clone is expanded.

>many|TRBV11-2|TRBJ1-2|NA
CASSSSIYGYTF
TGTGCCAGCAGCTCCTCTATCTATGGCTACACCTTC
>many|TRBV15|TRBJ1-1|TRBD1
CATSFQTGVNTEAFF
TGTGCCACCAGCTTCCAGACAGGGGTGAACACTGAAGCTTTCTTT
>many|TRBV14|TRBJ2-1|NA
CASSQVIDNEQFF
TGTGCCAGCAGCCAAGTCATAGACAATGAGCAGTTCTTC
>NA|TRBV5-6|TRBJ2-1|NA
CASRLWGLNEQFF
TGTGCCAGCAGGCTTTGGGGACTCAATGAGCAGTTCTTC
>NA|TRBV5-5|TRBJ2-1|TRBD2
CASSWDTSGRPPREQFF
TGTGCCAGCAGCTGGGATACTAGCGGGAGGCCCCCCCGTGAGCAGTTCTTC
>few|TRBV7-8|TRBJ2-4|NA
CASSLEGGRRAKNIQYF
TGTGCCAGCAGCTTAGAGGGAGGCAGGCGAGCCAAAAACATTCAGTACTTC
>once|TRBV12-3/TRBV12-4|TRBJ1-5|NA
CASSLTGSGDQPQHF
TGTGCCAGCAGTTTGACGGGGAGTGGCGATCAGCCCCAGCATTTT
>few|TRBV5-6|TRBJ2-2|NA
CASSHATAGELFF
TGTGCCAGCAGCCATGCCACCGCCGGGGAGCTGTTTTTT
>NA|TRBV27|TRBJ2-3|NA
CASTSLGLNTDTQYF
TGTGCCAGCACCTCCTTGGGGCTCAACACAGATACGCAGTATTTT
>few|TRBV10-2|TRBJ2-1|NA
CASSEGSLYNEQFF
TGCGCCAGCAGTGAGGGGAGTCTCTACAATGAGCAGTTCTTC
>NA|TRBV15|TRBJ2-5|TRBD1
CATSRLGADRVGETQYF
TGTGCCACCAGCAGACTTGGGGCCGACAGGGTGGGAGAGACCCAGTACTTC
>NA|TRBV7-9|TRBJ1-2|NA
CASTSGGSGYGYTF
TGTGCCAGCACTTCGGGGGGGAGCGGCTATGGCTACACCTTC
>few|TRBV2|TRBJ2-7|NA
CASNFADEQYF
TGTGCCAGCAATTTCGCCGACGAGCAGTACTTC
>few|TRBV24-1|TRBJ2-1|TRBD2
CATSDSSGLSSYNEQFF
TGTGCCACCAGTGACTCTAGCGGGCTCAGCTCCTACAATGAGCAGTTCTTC
>few|TRBV7-9|TRBJ1-1|TRBD1
CASSLALQGWTEAFF
TGTGCCAGCAGCTTAGCACTACAGGGGTGGACTGAAGCTTTCTTT
>NA|TRBV6-2/TRBV6-3|TRBJ2-1|NA
CASTRTQGSRFF
TGTGCCAGCACCCGGACGCAGGGTTCGCGGTTCTTC
>many|TRBV12-3/TRBV12-4|TRBJ2-2|NA
CASSASRGRENTGELFF
TGTGCCAGCAGTGCCAGCCGGGGGCGGGAAAACACCGGGGAGCTGTTTTTT
>NA|TRBV10-3|TRBJ2-3|NA
CAISVWPTDTQYF
TGTGCCATCAGTGTATGGCCCACAGATACGCAGTATTTT
>many|TRBV5-1|TRBJ2-5|NA
CASSLSGSETQYF
TGCGCCAGCAGCCTAAGCGGAAGCGAGACCCAGTACTTC
>many|TRBV5-1|TRBJ2-1|NA
CASSLRAGNNEQFF
TGCGCCAGCAGCCTCAGGGCAGGCAACAATGAGCAGTTCTTC
>NA|TRBV12-5|TRBJ2-2|NA
CASGISRVNTGELFF
TGTGCTAGTGGTATCTCAAGGGTGAACACCGGGGAGCTGTTTTTT
>NA|TRBV7-2|TRBJ1-1|TRBD1
CASSLGGTGRAEAFF
TGTGCCAGCAGCTTAGGTGGGACAGGGAGGGCTGAAGCTTTCTTT
>many|TRBV12-3/TRBV12-4|TRBJ2-1|TRBD2
CASSSGTSGKDEQFF
TGTGCCAGCAGTTCTGGGACTAGCGGGAAGGATGAGCAGTTCTTC
>many|TRBV5-1|TRBJ2-2|NA
CASSLRSGPTGELFF
TGCGCCAGCAGCTTGCGCAGCGGCCCCACCGGGGAGCTGTTTTTT
>few|TRBV5-1|TRBJ2-1|TRBD1
CASSSGQGKVNEQFF
TGCGCCAGCAGCTCTGGACAGGGAAAAGTTAATGAGCAGTTCTTC
>NA|TRBV10-2|TRBJ2-5|NA
CASTRLGYETQYF
TGCGCCAGCACCCGACTAGGGTACGAGACCCAGTACTTC
>many|TRBV6-1|TRBJ2-1|NA
CASRRSSYNEQFF
TGTGCCAGCAGGAGGAGCTCCTACAATGAGCAGTTCTTC